The source of this T cell receptor beta chain is a study of human T cells and chemical hapten exposure. Study as a whole: TCR yields per sample varied, mainly owing to small pooled library volume differences.

The length of the CDR3 is 15 residues. V was clipped by 3 bases and J by 4 bases, with 10 bases between them. The germline V gene encodes CDR1 KGHSH and CDR2 LQKENI. Using its own MiXCR run on the RACE reads, TCRdb lists one record per CDR3 protein. In the table there are around 120,000 distinct CDR3 sequences, about 13% of which are singletons. Time point defined: pre-sensitization, week 0. Documented treatment: therapeutic diphenylcyclopropenone sensitization with weekly scalp DPC. Patients had alopecia, were aged 18 to 70, and were not pregnant. The specimen was whole blood, collected in connection with sensitization to the hapten diphenylcyclopropenone (DPC). V is TRBV18 and J is TRBJ2-6; perhaps TRBD1 as D (6 bases). The source of this sequence is a woman aged 18 to 35 with alopecia areata. Some clones in this sample may be carry-over from other donors' samples. The chain's CDR3 is CASSPTGPGANVLTF. The CDR3 DNA reads as TGTGCCAGCTCACCTACAGGGCCCGGGGCCAACGTCCTGACTTTC.